This TCR beta chain appears in the sequencing data of a study of T cell clonotyping in hematopoietic cell transplantation. Noted time point: recipient sample about 28 days before transplant, after cytoreduction. Sequencing used immunoSEQ multiplex PCR; TCRdb keeps in-frame clones, though not all of them. The table shows approximately 9,000 clones, with under 85% occurring only once. There are 14 residues in the CDR3. Trimming removed 2 bases at V and 0 bases at J, with 8 bases between. The germline CDR1 and CDR2 sequences are MNHEY and SMNVEV (reference sequence). Study results and caveats: CD4 and CD8 repertoire contributions could not be separated without sorting.

Concerning this clone: Its antigen is as yet unknown.

Sequencing used peripheral blood mononuclear cells, obtained before stem cell transplant. The clonotype was recovered from a man aged 55 to 70 with acute myeloid leukemia. Some clones in this sample may be carry-over from other donors' samples. The rearrangement links TRBV27 to TRBJ2-7; possible D gene TRBD2, 6 bases. CDR3 sequence: CASSLQTSSYEQYF. The CDR3 DNA follows: TGTGCCAGCAGTTTACAGACTAGCTCCTACGAGCAGTACTTC.